This entry is about one T cell receptor (beta chain). What it recognizes is unknown. The data are from a study of OX40 agonist ivuxolimab in advanced cancers. Study-wide points: Both blood CD4+ and CD8+ T cells showed clonal growth by week 6 at 0.1 to 3.0 mg/kg.

Data came from immunoSEQ multiplex PCR; TCRdb stores just in-frame clones and leaves some out. The table has tens of thousands of clones, less than 85% seen once. V lost 5 bases, J lost 3 bases, and 5 bases stayed unmatched. Germline CDR1 reads LNHDA; CDR2 reads SQIVND (reference sequence). The CDR3 loop spans 15 amino acids. This clonotype originated in an adult with an advanced solid tumor such as melanoma, head and neck, liver or kidney cancer. The sequencing here drew on CD4+ or CD8+ T cells sorted from blood, taken in a trial of the OX40 agonist ivuxolimab. The chain carries TRBV19 and TRBJ1-4; the match to TRBD1 covers 8 bases. CDR3 DNA: TGTGCCAGTAGTCAGGGGGCGCGATCTAATGAAAAACTGTTTTTT. It yields the protein CASSQGARSNEKLFF.